A selection of T cell receptor beta chains follows, all from one sample in a study of CD8 T cells in Susac syndrome. One entry per CDR3 protein results from TCRdb running MiXCR on the immunoSEQ multiplex PCR reads. This sample carries under 300,000 distinct CDR3 sequences, 96% of them seen once, and the ten largest clones take around 0.093%. The sequenced sample was CD4+ T cells from PBMCs. Receptors originate from a human donor with Susac syndrome. The CDR3 runs from the conserved cysteine through the conserved F or W. D genes are given only for firm matches. For some rows the clone size is stated as once, few or many, or as a class when expanded; others skip it.

CDR3nt	CDR3aa	d_gene	j_gene	v_gene	len	abundance
TGTGCCAGCAGCCTTACCCGAAACATTCAGTACTTC	CASSLTRNIQYF	.	TRBJ2-4	TRBV3-1	12	.
TGCAGTGCTAGGGTCTCCGGGGAGACCCAGTACTTC	CSARVSGETQYF	.	TRBJ2-5	TRBV20-1	12	few
TGTGCCAGCACCTTCTCGAGAGGGGGGACAGGGCTTAACTATGGCTACACCTTC	CASTFSRGGTGLNYGYTF	TRBD1	TRBJ1-2	TRBV12-3/TRBV12-4	18	.
TGTGCCAGCAGTACTAACCCCCTGATGGACAGGGTCGCTGTTAGTATGGAGACCCAGTACTTC	CASSTNPLMDRVAVSMETQYF	TRBD1	TRBJ2-5	TRBV28	21	.
TGCAGCGTTGAGGGCAGGGGCCAAGAGACCCAGTACTTC	CSVEGRGQETQYF	.	TRBJ2-5	TRBV29-1	13	.
TGCGCCAGCAGCCAAGGGGGTTGGCGGGAGGGCCGGGAGACCCAGTACTTC	CASSQGGWREGRETQYF	TRBD2	TRBJ2-5	TRBV4-1	17	.
TGTGCCAGCAGCTTAAATGGTCTCCGGCCCCAGCATTTT	CASSLNGLRPQHF	.	TRBJ1-5	TRBV7-3	13	.
TGTGCCAGCAGCCGTTCTCTTGCTGAAGCTTTCTTT	CASSRSLAEAFF	.	TRBJ1-1	TRBV7-9	12	.
TGTGCCAGCAGCTTGGCCAACGGTGATACGCAGTATTTT	CASSLANGDTQYF	.	TRBJ2-3	TRBV5-4	13	.
TGTGCCAGTTCTCGGTCGATCAATCAGCCCCAGCATTTT	CASSRSINQPQHF	.	TRBJ1-5	TRBV6-2/TRBV6-3	13	.
TGTGCCAGCAGCGGACAGTTTAATGAAAAACTGTTTTTT	CASSGQFNEKLFF	.	TRBJ1-4	TRBV7-2	13	.
TGCAGCTTACTAGCGGGAGCTCTGTTCTTC	CSLLAGALFF	TRBD2	TRBJ2-1	TRBV29-1	10	.
TGTGCCTCGAATAGCGGGATGCTTCGGGGCGAGCAGTACTTC	CASNSGMLRGEQYF	TRBD2	TRBJ2-7	TRBV28	14	.
TGTGCCAGCAGTCCCGGGGGAGGGGCAGGCTACACCTTC	CASSPGGGAGYTF	.	TRBJ1-2	TRBV12-3/TRBV12-4	13	.
TGTGCCAGCAGCTCCCGTGGAGGGGCCACAGATACGCAGTATTTT	CASSSRGGATDTQYF	.	TRBJ2-3	TRBV5-4	15	.
TGCAGCGCCAAAGGCAGGCTGAGCACTGAAGCTTTCTTT	CSAKGRLSTEAFF	.	TRBJ1-1	TRBV29-1	13	.
TGTGCCAGCAGTTTATCAATCCGACAGGGTAGCTCTGGGGCCAACGTCCTGACTTTC	CASSLSIRQGSSGANVLTF	TRBD1	TRBJ2-6	TRBV27	19	.
TGTGCCAGCAGCAAATCCCTGACAGAGGCCTCCTACGAGCAGTACTTC	CASSKSLTEASYEQYF	.	TRBJ2-7	TRBV21-1	16	.
TGTGCCAGCAGCCCAGTATCTGGGACGAACACCGGGGAGCTGTTTTTT	CASSPVSGTNTGELFF	.	TRBJ2-2	TRBV11-2	16	.
TGTGCCAGCAGTTTAAATAAGCGACCCTACGAGCAGTACTTC	CASSLNKRPYEQYF	.	TRBJ2-7	TRBV27	14	.
TGTGCCATCAGCCTCTTTATAGCGGGAGGCAACACCGGGGAGCTGTTTTTT	CAISLFIAGGNTGELFF	TRBD2	TRBJ2-2	TRBV10-3	17	.
TGCAGCGTTGAGCGGCAGCAGCAAGAGACCCAGTACTTC	CSVERQQQETQYF	.	TRBJ2-5	TRBV29-1	13	.
TGTGCCACCAGCAGAGGACTAGCGGGAAACTACAATGAGCAGTTCTTC	CATSRGLAGNYNEQFF	TRBD2	TRBJ2-1	TRBV15	16	.
TGCGCCAGCAGCATACAGGGTGGACCCTACAATGAGCAGTTCTTC	CASSIQGGPYNEQFF	.	TRBJ2-1	TRBV5-1	15	.
TGTGCCAGCAGCCGACTAGCGGACTACAATGAGCAGTTCTTC	CASSRLADYNEQFF	TRBD2	TRBJ2-1	TRBV28	14	.
TGTGCCAGCAGCCCAGTCGGGGCTAGCGGGAGATGGGGTGACAAAAACATTCAGTACTTC	CASSPVGASGRWGDKNIQYF	TRBD2	TRBJ2-4	TRBV25-1	20	.
TGCAGCGTTGTCGAGGGGGCCGGCTACGAGCAGTACTTC	CSVVEGAGYEQYF	TRBD1	TRBJ2-7	TRBV29-1	13	.
TGCAGCGGCATGGACAGGGCGGACTACGAGCAGTACTTC	CSGMDRADYEQYF	TRBD1	TRBJ2-7	TRBV29-1	13	.
TGTGCCAGCAGCCTAAGTCCTCCGACAGCCTCCTCTGGAAACACCATATATTTT	CASSLSPPTASSGNTIYF	.	TRBJ1-3	TRBV3-1	18	.
TGTGCCAGCAGTTTAGCCCCGGGACAGGGTGTAAATGAGCAGTTCTTC	CASSLAPGQGVNEQFF	TRBD1	TRBJ2-1	TRBV12-3/TRBV12-4	16	once
TGCAGCGTTGTTGGTTTCGAGCAGTACTTC	CSVVGFEQYF	.	TRBJ2-7	TRBV29-1	10	.
TGTGCCAGCAGTGCGTCAGAAGCGGGAAACAATGAGCAGTTCTTC	CASSASEAGNNEQFF	TRBD2	TRBJ2-1	TRBV6-1	15	.
TGTGCCACCAGCAGTTCCGGGACAGGGAGGCAAGAGACCCAGTACTTC	CATSSSGTGRQETQYF	TRBD1	TRBJ2-5	TRBV15	16	.
TGCAGTGCTGCCGGGCCGTTGAACACTGAAGCTTTCTTT	CSAAGPLNTEAFF	.	TRBJ1-1	TRBV20-1	13	.
TGTGCCAGCAGCCCCCAACAGGGCTCCGGCTACACCTTC	CASSPQQGSGYTF	.	TRBJ1-2	TRBV7-2	13	.
TGTGCCACCTACAGGTTCTCTGAAGCTTTCTTT	CATYRFSEAFF	.	TRBJ1-1	TRBV19	11	.
TGCAGTGCTGCCTTTGGACAGGGCTACGAGCAGTACTTC	CSAAFGQGYEQYF	TRBD1	TRBJ2-7	TRBV20-1	13	.
TGTGCCTGGAGTATACAGGGGGCTGATCAGCCCCAGCATTTT	CAWSIQGADQPQHF	TRBD1	TRBJ1-5	TRBV30	14	.
TGCAGCGTGGAGACTAGCGGCAGCACAGATACGCAGTATTTT	CSVETSGSTDTQYF	TRBD2	TRBJ2-3	TRBV29-1	14	.
TGTGCCAGCAGCCAAGAGTCTGGAAACACCATATATTTT	CASSQESGNTIYF	.	TRBJ1-3	TRBV4-2	13	.
TGTGCCAGCAGCTTAGCGGGGTTAGCGGGACCGTACCAAGAGACCCAGTACTTC	CASSLAGLAGPYQETQYF	TRBD2	TRBJ2-5	TRBV11-1	18	few
TGCAGCGTTGCCTCGCTAGAGAGCTCCTACGAGCAGTACTTC	CSVASLESSYEQYF	.	TRBJ2-7	TRBV29-1	14	.
TGCACCATCGGGGGGGTTGGTGGTGAAAAACTGTTTTTT	CTIGGVGGEKLFF	.	TRBJ1-4	TRBV29-1	13	.
TGTGCCACCAGCAACCCGGGACAGGCTTCCTACAATGAGCAGTTCTTC	CATSNPGQASYNEQFF	TRBD1	TRBJ2-1	TRBV15	16	once
TGTGCCAGCAGCGCCCAAATACGGGGCAATGAGCAGTTCTTC	CASSAQIRGNEQFF	.	TRBJ2-1	TRBV9	14	.
TGCAGCGTCGGGACAGACCAAGAGACCCAGTACTTC	CSVGTDQETQYF	TRBD1	TRBJ2-5	TRBV29-1	12	.
TGCGCCAGCAGCCCCCCAATCGCAGGAGACGACGAGCAGTACTTC	CASSPPIAGDDEQYF	.	TRBJ2-7	TRBV4-1	15	.
TGTGCCAGCTCACCACAGGGAGGCTTCTCTGAAGCTTTCTTT	CASSPQGGFSEAFF	.	TRBJ1-1	TRBV18	14	.